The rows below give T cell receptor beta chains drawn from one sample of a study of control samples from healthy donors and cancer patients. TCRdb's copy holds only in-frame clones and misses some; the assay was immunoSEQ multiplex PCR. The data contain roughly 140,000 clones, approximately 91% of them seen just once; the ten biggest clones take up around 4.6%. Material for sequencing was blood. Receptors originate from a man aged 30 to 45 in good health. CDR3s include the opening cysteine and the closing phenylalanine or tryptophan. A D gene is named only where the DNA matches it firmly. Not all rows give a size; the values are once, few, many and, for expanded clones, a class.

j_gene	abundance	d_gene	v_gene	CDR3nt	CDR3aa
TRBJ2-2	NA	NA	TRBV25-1	TGTGCCAGCAGCCACTATAGCACCGGGGAGCTGTTTTTT	CASSHYSTGELFF
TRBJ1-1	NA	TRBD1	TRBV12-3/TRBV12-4	TGTGCCAGCCACAGGGGGCGGCCTGAAGCTTTCTTT	CASHRGRPEAFF
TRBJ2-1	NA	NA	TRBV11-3	TGTGCCAGCAGCTCACCCCCGACCTACAATGAGCAGTTCTTC	CASSSPPTYNEQFF
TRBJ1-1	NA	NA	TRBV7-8	TGTGCCAGCAGCTTAAAGGTCGGGGCAGGGAACACTGAAGCTTTCTTT	CASSLKVGAGNTEAFF
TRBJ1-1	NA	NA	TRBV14	TGTGCCAGCAGCCAAGAAAGGGGACAAATGAACACTGAAGCTTTCTTT	CASSQERGQMNTEAFF
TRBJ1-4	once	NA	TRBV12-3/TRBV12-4	TGTGCCAGCGGTAAGGGGCGGGAAAAACTGTTTTTT	CASGKGREKLFF
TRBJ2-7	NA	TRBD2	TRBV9	TGTGCCAGCAGCGTAGGGGGACTAGCGGGTATTTACGAGCAGTACTTC	CASSVGGLAGIYEQYF
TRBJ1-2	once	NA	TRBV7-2	TGTGCCAGCAGCTTAGCCACAAATGGCTACACCTTC	CASSLATNGYTF
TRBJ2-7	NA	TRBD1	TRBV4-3	TGCGCCAGCAGCCCCGGGACAGGAGCTACCTACGAGCAGTACTTC	CASSPGTGATYEQYF
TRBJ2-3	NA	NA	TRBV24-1	TGTGCCACCAGTGACCCCGGGACGACCACAGATACGCAGTATTTT	CATSDPGTTTDTQYF
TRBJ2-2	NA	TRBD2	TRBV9	TGTGCCAGCAGCTTAAACGGGGGGGCCCAGGCCGGGGAGCTGTTTTTT	CASSLNGGAQAGELFF
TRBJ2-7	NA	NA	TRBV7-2	TGTGCCAGCAGCTTAGCCAGGACCTACGAGCAGTACTTC	CASSLARTYEQYF
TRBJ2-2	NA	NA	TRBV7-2	TGTGCCAGCACCAGGGACACCTTCCCCGGGGAGCTGTTTTTT	CASTRDTFPGELFF
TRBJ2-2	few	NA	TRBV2	TGTGCCACTCGGGCCCTAATAGAGACCGGGGAGCTGTTTTTT	CATRALIETGELFF
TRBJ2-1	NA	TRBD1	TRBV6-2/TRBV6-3	TGTGCCAGCAGTTCGACAGGGGGGGTCGATGAGCAGTTCTTC	CASSSTGGVDEQFF
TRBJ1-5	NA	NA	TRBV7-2	TGTGCCAGCAGCTTAAAAGGACAGAGCAATCAGCCCCAGCATTTT	CASSLKGQSNQPQHF
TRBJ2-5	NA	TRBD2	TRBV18	TGTGCCAGCTCACCCCTAGCGGGGGGGCTTCAAGAGACCCAGTACTTC	CASSPLAGGLQETQYF
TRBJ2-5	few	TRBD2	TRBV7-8	TGTGCCAGCAGCCATACTAGCGGGGGGGCCCTGGAGACCCAGTACTTC	CASSHTSGGALETQYF
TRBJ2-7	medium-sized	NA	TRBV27	TGTGCCAGCAGAAGCTCCGCAGCCCAACAAAACTACGAGCAGTACTTC	CASRSSAAQQNYEQYF
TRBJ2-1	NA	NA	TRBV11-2	TGTGCCAGCTCCGGCGGAGCGAACAATGAGCAGTTCTTC	CASSGGANNEQFF
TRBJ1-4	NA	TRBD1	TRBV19	TGTGCCAGTAAATACCGGGACAGGGTCAATGAAAAACTGTTTTTT	CASKYRDRVNEKLFF
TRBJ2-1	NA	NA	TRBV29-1	TGCAGCGCAGCGGACAAATCAGCAACGTTCTTC	CSAADKSATFF
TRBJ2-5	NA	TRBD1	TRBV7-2	TGTGCCAGCAGTCGAGACAGGGGGCGAGGGGAGACCCAGTACTTC	CASSRDRGRGETQYF
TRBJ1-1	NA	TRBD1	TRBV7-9	TGTGCCAGCGTAGGGACAGGGGAGAGGAAAGCTTTCTTT	CASVGTGERKAFF
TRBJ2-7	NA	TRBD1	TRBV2	TGTGCCAGCAGTGACCGGGACAGGGCTGAGGCCTCTCGGTACTTC	CASSDRDRAEASRYF
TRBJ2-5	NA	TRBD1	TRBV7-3	TGTGCCAGCAGCCCAGAACCAGGGGGCGAGGAGACCCAGTACTTC	CASSPEPGGEETQYF
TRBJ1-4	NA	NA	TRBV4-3	TGCGCCAGCAGCCAAGGCGCAGTTAATGAAAAACTGTTTTTT	CASSQGAVNEKLFF
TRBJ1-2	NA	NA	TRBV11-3	TGTGCCAGCAGCTTAGAGGGATACTATGGCTACACCTTC	CASSLEGYYGYTF
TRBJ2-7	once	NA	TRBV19	TGTGCCAGCGCCCCCCCCGGGGGGCAGGAGCAGTACTTC	CASAPPGGQEQYF
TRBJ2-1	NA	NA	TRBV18	TGTGCCAGCTCACCACCGAACAGCGATGAGCAGTTCTTC	CASSPPNSDEQFF
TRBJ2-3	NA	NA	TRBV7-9	TGTGCCAGCAACCCGACTACCTCGAGAGATACGCAGTATTTT	CASNPTTSRDTQYF
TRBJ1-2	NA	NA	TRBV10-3	TGTGCCATCAGTGAGTCTCCAGGATATAACTATGGCTACACCTTC	CAISESPGYNYGYTF
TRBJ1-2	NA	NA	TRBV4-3	TGCGCCAGCAGCCAAGGACCGGGACTAGACTATGGCTACACCTTC	CASSQGPGLDYGYTF
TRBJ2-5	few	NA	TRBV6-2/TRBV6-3	TGTGCCAGCAGTTTTCGAACCGGTGGGGCCCAGTACTTC	CASSFRTGGAQYF